One TCR beta chain is described in this entry. This entry belongs to a study of blood T cell repertoires in COVID-19. Study background: Acute-phase and convalescent COVID-19 samples originated in the United States, Italy and Spain.

Germline V gene data show CDR1 as MNHNY and CDR2 as SVGAGI (reference sequence). This CDR3 is built from 15 residues. The V gene end was trimmed by 6 bases and the J gene end by 3 bases; junction bases not matched to a gene: 5. Measured with immunoSEQ multiplex PCR; TCRdb has only the in-frame clones, and not every one. Of 400,000 to 450,000 clones in the sample, approximately 90% are singletons; the top ten hold approximately 0.92%. This TCR was recovered from a man between 18 and 35 years old with COVID-19, enrolled during active disease. The specimen was peripheral blood. This rearrangement joins TRBV6-6 to TRBJ2-2; 9 bases align to TRBD1. CDR3 bases: TGTGCCAGCAGCGTGACAGGGGGACACACCGGGGAGCTGTTTTTT. Encoded protein: CASSVTGGHTGELFF.